Listed here are 22 T cell receptor beta chains from one sample, sequenced in a study of cytomegalovirus exposure and HLA in healthy donors. This PCR relied on a set of 60 Vbeta primers and 13 Jbeta primers. The data were produced by immunoSEQ multiplex PCR, yet TCRdb's version contains in-frame clones alone and is incomplete. The sample shows about 120,000 clones, less than 65% of them seen only once. The sequencing sample was made of PBMCs. Receptors originate from a man aged 40-49 years in good health and CMV-seropositive.

This sequence joins TRBV21-1 and TRBJ2-1; TRBD2, the table's D call, lacks a check against the DNA. TRBV21-1 is a known pseudogene. CDR3 length: 18 residues. The CDR3 coding sequence is TGTGCCAGCAGCATGGGACTAGCGGGGGGGACGGACGACAATGAGCAGTTCTTC. It encodes CASSMGLAGGTDDNEQFF.

The chain uses TRBV25-1 and TRBJ2-2; no firm D call. With 1 base removed from V and 4 bases from J, the gap between germline ends came to 7 bases. Germline V gives CDR1 MGHDK, CDR2 SYGVNS. The CDR3 has 14 amino acids. Here the CDR3 reads CASSELVVTGELFF. As DNA, the CDR3 is TGTGCCAGCAGTGAATTAGTAGTCACCGGGGAGCTGTTTTTT.

The chain has TRBV9 and TRBJ2-1; 10 positions agree with TRBD2. J was trimmed by 7 bases and V by 4 bases; bases with no gene match: 11. The CDR3 length is 16 residues. Looked up from germline, CDR1 is SGDLS and CDR2 is YYNGEE. The CDR3 bases are TGTGCCAGCAGCCTCTCAGGGGGACTAGCGATGAATGAGCAGTTCTTC. Encoded protein: CASSLSGGLAMNEQFF.

This clone was counted a few times. The genes are TRBV29-1 and TRBJ2-3; D perhaps matches TRBD2 (6 bases). Germline V gene lookup returns CDR1 SQVTM and CDR2 ANQGSEA. This CDR3 has 14 residues. V shed 6 bases and J shed 4 bases, with 17 bases lying between them. Here the CDR3 DNA reads TGCAGCGTCCCCGAGCGGGTGGCGGCAGATACGCAGTATTTT. Amino acids: CSVPERVAADTQYF.

This clone showed up just a few times. This chain connects TRBV28 to TRBJ2-5; D gene uncertain. The CDR3 has 14 amino acids. Germline V gene sequence: CDR1 MDHEN, CDR2 SYDVKM. Deletions cut 5 bases from V and 4 bases from J, with 14 bases between. DNA for the CDR3: TGTGCCAGCAGTCCCCCTCAGCGCGGAGAGACCCAGTACTTC. This translates into CASSPPQRGETQYF.

The V and J genes are TRBV27 and TRBJ2-5, with unresolved D. V was trimmed by 6 bases and J by 9 bases, leaving 23 bases between them. The germline V gene has CDR1 MNHEY and CDR2 SMNVEV (reference sequence). The CDR3 consists of 15 residues. In DNA, the CDR3 is TGTGCCAGCAGGCTAGAACCCCTAGATAGCCACTCCCAGTACTTC. Translated, it gives CASRLEPLDSHSQYF.

The V and J genes are TRBV2 and TRBJ2-7, with 8 nucleotides matching TRBD1. The CDR3 spans 14 residues. From germline, CDR1 is SNHLY and CDR2 FYNNEI. Losses at the gene ends were 5 bases for V and 4 bases for J; bases not matched to a gene: 7. The CDR3 sequence: CASSQDRESYEQYF. CDR3 nucleotides: TGTGCCAGCAGTCAGGACAGGGAATCTTACGAGCAGTACTTC. The complete variable domain, with remaining parts taken from reference TRBV2 and TRBJ2-7, reads EPEVTQTPSHQVTQMGQEVILRCVPISNHLYFYWYRQILGQKVEFLVSFYNNEISEKSEIFDDQFSVERPDGSNFTLKIRSTKLEDSAMYFCASSQDRESYEQYFGPGTRLTVT.

The chain links TRBV28 to TRBJ2-1; 7 nucleotides line up with TRBD1. J gave up 9 bases and V 3 bases, and 5 bases lay outside the gene matches. This CDR3 has 13 residues. Germline V CDR1 and CDR2: MDHEN, SYDVKM. In DNA form, the CDR3 reads TGTGCCAGCAGTTTTAGGGGGCTGATTGAGCAGTTCTTC. The encoded protein is CASSFRGLIEQFF.

The V and J genes are TRBV5-4 and TRBJ2-2; 9 nucleotides line up with TRBD1. There are 18 residues in the CDR3. V was clipped by 5 bases and J by 3 bases; unmatched bases: 14. Germline V gene lookup returns CDR1 SGHNT and CDR2 YYREEE (reference sequence). The CDR3 sequence: CASRLLQQGAGDTGELFF. The CDR3 coding sequence is TGTGCCAGCAGACTCTTACAACAGGGGGCGGGTGACACCGGGGAGCTGTTTTTT.

This sequence joins TRBV18 and TRBJ2-1; 10 positions match TRBD2. Looked up from germline, CDR1 is KGHSH and CDR2 is LQKENI. The CDR3 extends over 15 amino acids. V lost 2 bases and J lost 9; bases outside the gene matches: 7. The CDR3 protein is CASSPGLAGVGEQFF. In nucleotides, the CDR3 is TGTGCCAGCTCACCAGGCCTAGCGGGAGTCGGTGAGCAGTTCTTC.

The chain recombines TRBV6-5 with TRBJ2-5; D might be TRBD2 (6 bases). CDR1 is MNHEY and CDR2 is SVGAGI in the germline V gene. The CDR3 runs to 15 residues. Trimming cost V 6 bases and J 4 bases, with 18 bases left between them. The CDR3 sequence is CASSLDTGRRETQYF. CDR3 bases: TGTGCCAGCAGCCTCGACACGGGGAGGAGAGAGACCCAGTACTTC.

J is TRBJ2-3 and V is TRBV19; D remains ambiguous. V was cut by 0 bases and J by 1 base, with 5 bases left in between. The CDR3 runs 14 residues. CDR1 is LNHDA and CDR2 is SQIVND in the germline V gene (reference sequence). The CDR3 protein is CASSIDTRTDTQYF. The CDR3 DNA reads TGTGCCAGTAGTATAGACACACGCACAGATACGCAGTATTTT.

The chain has TRBV4-3 and TRBJ2-3; 12 nucleotides match TRBD2. Germline assignment: CDR1 LGHNA and CDR2 YSLEER. The CDR3 covers 17 residues. J lost 0 bases, V lost 2 bases, and 3 bases had no gene match. CDR3 sequence: CASSQLAGGGSTDTQYF. Written as DNA, the CDR3 is TGCGCCAGCAGCCAACTAGCGGGAGGGGGAAGCACAGATACGCAGTATTTT.

This clone was counted a few times. The chain uses TRBV28 and TRBJ1-1, with TRBD1 as a possible D gene (6 bases). CDR3 length: 14 residues. The germline CDR1 and CDR2 sequences are MDHEN and SYDVKM. Trimming cost V 7 bases and J 1 base, with 13 bases left between them. The CDR3 here is CASIPGGENTEAFF. CDR3 nucleotide sequence: TGTGCCAGCATTCCGGGGGGCGAGAACACTGAAGCTTTCTTT.

In this sample, this clone turned up a few times. This chain connects TRBV10-2 to TRBJ2-3; 9 bases agree with TRBD2. The CDR3 totals 14 residues. The V segment lost 10 bases and the J segment 4 bases; nucleotides outside the gene matches: 9. Germline CDR1 and CDR2: WSHSY and SAAADI. CDR3 residues: CATGGTSMPDTQYF. The CDR3 nucleotides read TGCGCCACCGGGGGGACTAGCATGCCAGATACGCAGTATTTT.

This chain connects TRBV7-2 to TRBJ1-4; 7 nucleotides agree with TRBD1. V lost 0 bases to trimming and J lost 6 bases; unmatched junction nucleotides: 7. This CDR3 has 16 amino acids. Per germline, CDR1 SGHTA and CDR2 FQGNSA. CDR3 nucleotides: TGTGCCAGCAGCTTAGCAGGTGGGACAGCCTATGAAAAACTGTTTTTT. Translating gives CASSLAGGTAYEKLFF.

The rearrangement uses TRBV6-6 and TRBJ1-1, with D possibly matching TRBD1 (5 bases). This CDR3 spans 14 amino acids. The germline V and J ends were trimmed by 0 bases and 3 bases, with 8 bases remaining between them. Germline loops: CDR1 MNHNY, CDR2 SVGAGI (reference sequence). The CDR3 protein is CASSYSGGDTEAFF. The CDR3 DNA reads as TGTGCCAGCAGTTACTCGGGGGGGGACACTGAAGCTTTCTTT.

The chain joins TRBV5-1 to TRBJ2-1; 7 bases are a match to TRBD2. Trimming took 4 bases from V and 0 from J; bases not matched to a gene: 10. Germline V gene lookup returns CDR1 SGHRS and CDR2 YFSETQ. The CDR3 has 17 amino acids. In DNA, the CDR3 is TGCGCCAGCAGCCTGGGAAGCGGGGATCTCTCCTACAATGAGCAGTTCTTC. It encodes CASSLGSGDLSYNEQFF.

This chain connects TRBV28 to TRBJ1-2; TRBD1 matches 9 bases. The CDR3 is 17 residues long. V trimming: 6 bases; J trimming: 8 bases; junction bases outside the gene matches: 19. CDR1 is MDHEN and CDR2 is SYDVKM in the germline V gene. The CDR3 reads CASSSSHSTGGAGGYTF. The CDR3 nucleotides read TGTGCCAGCAGCTCCTCCCATTCCACAGGGGGCGCGGGAGGCTACACCTTC.

The rearrangement uses TRBV6-1 and TRBJ2-7; TRBD1 might be the D (5 bases). The CDR3 extends over 13 amino acids. V shed 4 bases and J shed 7 bases, with 14 bases lying between them. From germline, CDR1 is MNHNS and CDR2 SASEGT. CDR3 in DNA: TGTGCCAGCAGTGTTCTAGGGGCCCTGGAGCAGTACTTC. This codes for CASSVLGALEQYF.

To note about this clone: The same CDR3 is also encoded by other DNA sequences in this sample. The chain couples TRBV5-1 to TRBJ2-5; possible D gene TRBD1, 5 bases. There are 15 residues in the CDR3. Germline CDR1 reads SGHRS; CDR2 reads YFSETQ. V was trimmed by 7 bases and J by 5 bases, leaving 21 bases between them. The CDR3 protein is CASSRAGLIQETQYF. DNA of the CDR3: TGCGCCAGCTCCCGGGCAGGGTTGATCCAGGAGACCCAGTACTTC.

This clone was counted a few times. This chain uses TRBV14 with TRBJ2-1; maybe TRBD1 (6 bases). Germline-derived CDR1 and CDR2 are SGHDN and FVKESK. The CDR3 totals 14 residues. V shed 2 bases and J shed 3 bases, with 8 bases lying between them. Here the CDR3 reads CASSQSTGYNEQFF. CDR3 bases: TGTGCCAGCAGCCAATCGACAGGCTACAATGAGCAGTTCTTC.